Listed below are T cell receptor beta chains from one sample, sequenced in a study of T cell changes during pregnancy in multiple sclerosis. TCRdb's table, derived via immunoSEQ multiplex PCR, lists solely in-frame clones and lacks some. The sample has tens of thousands of clones, approximately 87% seen once. The specimen was peripheral blood, collected in the second trimester of pregnancy. Receptors originate from a female donor in good health, enrolled as a control in a pregnancy study. CDR3s include the opening cysteine and the closing phenylalanine or tryptophan. The D gene is left open where the match is weak. Not all rows give a size; the values are once, few, many and, for expanded clones, a class.

>TRBJ1-5|TRBV4-3|TRBD1|few
CASSPSRDRAVQHF
TGCGCCAGCAGCCCGTCCCGGGACAGGGCGGTCCAGCATTTT
>TRBJ1-3|TRBV9|NA|NA
CASREDGNTIYF
TGTGCCAGCAGGGAAGACGGGAACACCATATATTTT
>TRBJ1-1|TRBV19|NA|once
CASSSVGTPNTEAFF
TGTGCCAGTAGTTCGGTTGGGACACCTAACACTGAAGCTTTCTTT
>TRBJ1-1|TRBV18|NA|NA
CASSPPDHGGTEAFF
TGTGCCAGCTCACCACCAGACCACGGAGGCACTGAAGCTTTCTTT
>TRBJ1-1|TRBV6-6|NA|few
CASGLGHPAEAFF
TGTGCCAGCGGTCTTGGACATCCGGCTGAAGCTTTCTTT
>TRBJ1-5|TRBV7-9|TRBD1|NA
CASRSGGTGSEPQHF
TGTGCCAGCAGGTCCGGTGGGACAGGGTCTGAGCCCCAGCATTTT
>TRBJ2-2|TRBV5-1|TRBD2|NA
CASSPTSGRPGGGELFF
TGCGCCAGCAGCCCGACTAGCGGGAGGCCTGGAGGAGGGGAGCTGTTTTTT
>TRBJ2-2|TRBV27|TRBD2|NA
CASSLSPGLAGARGSTGELFF
TGTGCCAGCAGTTTATCTCCGGGACTAGCGGGAGCGAGGGGCAGCACCGGGGAGCTGTTTTTT
>TRBJ1-2|TRBV9|TRBD1|NA
CASSVATGGTNTF
TGTGCCAGCAGCGTAGCCACAGGGGGTACAAACACCTTC
>TRBJ1-2|TRBV9|NA|NA
CASSDTLGGTGYTF
TGTGCCAGCAGTGATACGCTCGGAGGGACTGGCTACACCTTC
>TRBJ2-3|TRBV19|TRBD1|NA
CASSGLQGISTDTQYF
TGTGCCAGTAGTGGGTTACAGGGGATTAGCACAGATACGCAGTATTTT
>TRBJ1-1|TRBV27|TRBD1|NA
CASSLIRDRGNTEAFF
TGTGCCAGCAGTTTGATAAGGGACAGGGGGAACACTGAAGCTTTCTTT
>TRBJ1-6|TRBV5-1|TRBD1|NA
CASSLGQGDSPLHF
TGCGCCAGCAGCTTGGGACAGGGAGATTCACCCCTCCACTTT
>TRBJ1-2|TRBV11-3|NA|NA
CASSLDNNYGYTF
TGTGCCAGCAGCTTAGACAATAACTATGGCTACACCTTC
>TRBJ2-7|TRBV27|TRBD2|NA
CASSLEAGGSYEQYF
TGTGCCAGCAGTTTAGAGGCGGGAGGTTCCTACGAGCAGTACTTC
>TRBJ2-5|TRBV5-1|NA|NA
CASSLAESRFETQYF
TGCGCCAGCAGCTTGGCCGAAAGTCGGTTCGAGACCCAGTACTTC
>TRBJ2-1|TRBV19|TRBD2|NA
CASKSGTSGDITKFF
TGTGCCAGTAAATCCGGGACTAGCGGAGACATCACTAAGTTCTTC
>TRBJ2-1|TRBV12-5|TRBD2|NA
CASGLVPGLAGPPTVFF
TGTGCTAGTGGTTTGGTACCAGGACTAGCGGGACCTCCTACCGTATTCTTC
>TRBJ1-1|TRBV27|TRBD1|NA
CASSLWYRGGTEAFF
TGTGCCAGCAGTTTATGGTACAGGGGCGGCACTGAAGCTTTCTTT
>TRBJ1-2|TRBV6-5|TRBD1|NA
CASSPTTGSGGYTF
TGTGCCAGCAGCCCCACGACAGGGAGCGGTGGCTACACCTTC
>TRBJ2-3|TRBV5-8|NA|NA
CASRRGTPSTDTQYF
TGTGCCAGCCGACGGGGGACCCCCAGCACAGATACGCAGTATTTT
>TRBJ2-7|TRBV2|NA|NA
CASSDFVREQYF
TGTGCCAGCAGTGACTTTGTTCGGGAGCAGTACTTC
>TRBJ2-1|TRBV12-5|NA|NA
CASGSRRDEQFF
TGTGCTAGTGGTTCCCGACGGGATGAGCAGTTCTTC
>TRBJ1-3|TRBV6-5|NA|NA
CASRGRLSGNTIYF
TGTGCCAGCAGGGGGCGCCTCTCTGGAAACACCATATATTTT
>TRBJ2-7|TRBV6-5|TRBD1|NA
CASSYSSAGGEPEQYF
TGTGCCAGCAGTTACTCGTCGGCAGGGGGTGAACCCGAGCAGTACTTC
>TRBJ1-3|TRBV9|TRBD1|few
CASSHRGRSGNTIYF
TGTGCCAGCAGCCACAGGGGGCGAAGCGGAAACACCATATATTTT
>TRBJ2-5|TRBV7-8|NA|NA
CASSLVRETQYF
TGTGCCAGCAGCTTAGTACGGGAGACCCAGTACTTC
>TRBJ2-5|TRBV19|TRBD2|NA
CASSMSLAGGKTQYF
TGTGCCAGTAGTATGTCTCTAGCGGGAGGAAAGACCCAGTACTTC
>TRBJ2-1|TRBV28|TRBD2|NA
CASSSMLREARSWNEQFF
TGTGCCAGCAGTTCCATGTTGCGGGAGGCCCGATCGTGGAATGAGCAGTTCTTC
>TRBJ1-5|TRBV19|NA|NA
CASTQGGGGNQPQHF
TGTGCCAGTACCCAGGGAGGGGGTGGCAATCAGCCCCAGCATTTT
>TRBJ2-7|TRBV29-1|NA|NA
CSVERQYEQYF
TGCAGCGTCGAAAGACAGTACGAGCAGTACTTC
>TRBJ2-7|TRBV6-1|TRBD1|NA
CASSSRGLSSYEQYF
TGTGCCAGCAGTTCCAGGGGGTTAAGCTCCTACGAGCAGTACTTC
>TRBJ2-3|TRBV18|TRBD1|NA
CASSPDRVRIDTQYF
TGTGCCAGCTCACCAGACAGGGTGCGGATAGATACGCAGTATTTT
>TRBJ2-4|TRBV11-3|TRBD2|NA
CASSQTASGGDKNIQYF
TGTGCCAGCAGCCAAACAGCTAGCGGGGGGGACAAAAACATTCAGTACTTC
>TRBJ1-2|TRBV5-4|TRBD1|NA
CASRLTGGAAYGYTF
TGTGCCAGCAGGTTAACAGGGGGCGCGGCCTATGGCTACACCTTC
>TRBJ1-5|TRBV4-3|NA|NA
CASSQDLSRGFQQPQHF
TGCGCCAGCAGCCAAGATCTCAGTAGGGGGTTTCAGCAGCCCCAGCATTTT
>TRBJ1-1|TRBV6-5|TRBD1|once
CASSPRTGGFTEAFF
TGTGCCAGCAGTCCCCGGACAGGGGGTTTCACTGAAGCTTTCTTT